Shown below are 30 T cell receptor beta chains from a single sample sequenced in a study of post-analysis software for immune sequencing data. Study-level results: Five or six TRBV segments, TRBV5-6, TRBV5-1 and TRBV20-1 among them, were found more frequent in patients than controls.

These TCRs' antigens remain unknown. Unique molecular identifiers were built into the TCR beta cDNA libraries. TCRdb ran MiXCR on the PCR reads and lists one entry per CDR3 protein. The sample yields hundreds of thousands of distinct CDR3 sequences, approximately 53% seen once. The source material was blood. The receptors shown here come from a girl between 5 and 17 years old with multiple sclerosis.

The chain uses TRBV20-1 and TRBJ1-2; no reliable D call. The CDR3 is 15 residues long. Germline assignment: CDR1 DFQATT and CDR2 SNEGSKA (reference sequence). Trimming removed 3 bases at V and 4 bases at J, with 18 bases between. CDR3 protein: CSASSLTGPSYGYTF. CDR3 coding DNA: TGCAGTGCTAGTTCGCTGACCGGCCCTAGCTATGGCTACACCTTC.

J is TRBJ1-2 and V is TRBV7-8; TRBD1 is a possible D gene (6 bases). The CDR3 runs to 14 residues. Deletions cut 5 bases from V and 9 bases from J, with 19 bases between. Germline CDR1 SGHVS, CDR2 FQNEAQ. In DNA, the CDR3 is TGTGCCAGCAGCGAAGGACAGTCGCGAGAGAGCTACACCTTC. Translation: CASSEGQSRESYTF.

V usage is TRBV2 and J usage is TRBJ1-4; no definite D call. The CDR3 spans 12 residues. V was shortened by 5 bases and J by 5 bases, with 6 bases between the two germline ends. Germline V gene data show CDR1 as SNHLY and CDR2 as FYNNEI. The CDR3: CASSWSNEKLFF. CDR3 DNA: TGTGCCAGCAGTTGGTCCAATGAAAAACTGTTTTTT.

This chain uses TRBV6-6 with TRBJ1-5, with a possible D match to TRBD1 (6 bases). The V gene's germline CDR1 is MNHNY and CDR2 SVGAGI (reference sequence). The CDR3 is made up of 15 amino acids. Trimming took 6 bases from V and 3 from J, leaving 15 bases between them. This CDR3 is CASRDGQINNQPQHF. For the CDR3, the DNA is TGTGCCAGCAGGGATGGACAGATAAACAATCAGCCCCAGCATTTT.

The V and J genes are TRBV11-2 and TRBJ1-1, with 10 bases aligning to TRBD1. The CDR3 totals 20 residues. Germline lookup yields CDR1 SGHAT and CDR2 FQNNGV. The trim removed 1 base at V and 0 bases at J, leaving 14 bases unmatched. The CDR3 nucleotides read TGTGCCAGCAGCTTAGGTATGGACAGGGGGATCAGATCCCTGAACACTGAAGCTTTCTTT. Protein product: CASSLGMDRGIRSLNTEAFF.

The chain employs TRBV5-1 and TRBJ2-7; D gene ambiguous. CDR1 and CDR2 (germline): SGHRS, YFSETQ. This CDR3 spans 13 amino acids. Trimming pared 4 bases from V and 3 bases from J, leaving 11 bases between. The CDR3 DNA sequence: TGCGCCAGCAGCCCCCACTCGAACTACGAGCAGTACTTC. It encodes CASSPHSNYEQYF.

This clonotype was seen a few times. This CDR3 is CSATSWLTYQETQYF. Here the CDR3 DNA reads TGCAGTGCTACCAGTTGGCTCACTTACCAAGAGACCCAGTACTTC. The chain employs TRBV20-1 and TRBJ2-5; D gene unclear. Germline V lookup: CDR1 DFQATT, CDR2 SNEGSKA (reference sequence). The CDR3 runs 15 residues. Trimming shortened V by 4 bases and J by 0 bases, and 15 bases separated the two germline ends.

This clonotype was seen a few times. V gene TRBV5-1 combines with J gene TRBJ2-1, with 11 bases fitting TRBD2. Trimming took 4 bases from V and 7 from J; bases not matched to a gene: 10. The CDR3 contains 16 residues. CDR1 and CDR2 (germline): SGHRS, YFSETQ. The CDR3 is CASSPGTSGMKNEQFF. CDR3 bases: TGCGCCAGCAGCCCAGGGACTAGCGGAATGAAAAATGAGCAGTTCTTC.

This clonotype was recorded a few times. J is TRBJ2-5 and V is TRBV12-3 or TRBV12-4, with 8 bases matching TRBD2. This CDR3 has 13 amino acids. V lost 3 bases and J lost 4; bases outside the gene matches: 1. The CDR3, as DNA: TGTGCCAGCAGTTTTAGCGGGGTAGAGACCCAGTACTTC. Translation gives CASSFSGVETQYF.

The DNA of the CDR3 is TGCGCCAGCAGTATGGGGGACTATGACTACGAGCAGTACTTC. This encodes CASSMGDYDYEQYF. The chain joins TRBV10-1 to TRBJ2-7; 7 bases match TRBD2. CDR3 size: 14 residues. V was clipped by 5 bases and J by 3 bases; unmatched bases: 7. Germline V gene sequence: CDR1 WNHNN, CDR2 SYGVQD (reference sequence).

The chain has TRBV7-8 and TRBJ2-7; D perhaps matches TRBD1 (5 bases). The length of the CDR3 is 16 residues. Germline CDR1 reads SGHVS; CDR2 reads FQNEAQ. Trimming took 7 bases from V and 7 from J, leaving 26 bases between them. CDR3: CASNPLRGRSYNEQYF. The CDR3 nucleotides read TGTGCCAGCAACCCCCTAAGGGGCCGCTCCTACAATGAGCAGTACTTC.

The V and J genes are TRBV24-1 and TRBJ2-1; 14 bases align to TRBD2. Germline V gene sequence: CDR1 KGHDR, CDR2 SFDVKD. This CDR3 has 17 residues. Trimming took 4 bases from V and 12 from J; bases not matched to a gene: 13. CDR3 nucleotides: TGTGCCACCAGTGACCCTCAGACTAGCGGGAGGGCCAGGGGGCAGTTCTTC. Translated: CATSDPQTSGRARGQFF.

This clonotype was detected a few times. The V gene is TRBV6-6, the J gene TRBJ2-5; D is possibly TRBD1 or TRBD2 (6 bases each). The J call may be incorrect, as the DNA end agrees better with TRBJ2-7. Germline V gene lookup returns CDR1 MNHNY and CDR2 SVGAGI (reference sequence). The CDR3 runs 14 residues. The CDR3 loop reads CASRPVGGNPEQYF. The CDR3 DNA sequence: TGTGCCAGCAGACCTGTAGGGGGGAACCCCGAGCAGTACTTC.

This clonotype was seen more than once but under ten times. Its ends do not fully match the called genes, so a read error is possible. The DNA for the CDR3 is TGTGCCAGCAGTTTGGACAGGGGATCCTATGGCTACACCTTC. It encodes CASSLDRGSYGYTF. The rearrangement uses TRBV5-1 and TRBJ1-2, with 9 nucleotides matching TRBD1. CDR3 length: 14 residues. Germline V CDR1 and CDR2: SGHRS, YFSETQ.

This clonotype has more than one count but fewer than ten. The genes are TRBV20-1 and TRBJ2-7, with a weak D call TRBD1 (5 bases). V shed 3 bases and J shed 3 bases, with 6 bases lying between them. Germline V gene lookup returns CDR1 DFQATT and CDR2 SNEGSKA (reference sequence). CDR3 length equals 11 residues. CDR3 DNA: TGCAGTGCTAGTCAGGGCTACGAGCAGTACTTC. It specifies CSASQGYEQYF.

This chain uses TRBV5-1 with TRBJ2-3; 10 nucleotides agree with TRBD2. The J segment lost 4 bases and the V segment lost 3 bases, leaving 5 bases of the junction unmatched. Germline V lookup: CDR1 SGHRS, CDR2 YFSETQ. The CDR3 is made up of 15 amino acids. CDR3 nucleotides: TGCGCCAGCAGCTCAAAGCGGGAGGGTGCAGATACGCAGTATTTT. This encodes CASSSKREGADTQYF.

This clonotype was detected a few times. The gene calls are TRBV2 and TRBJ2-1, with D maybe TRBD2 (6 bases). This CDR3 has 15 amino acids. V was clipped by 3 bases and J by 8 bases, with 17 bases between them. The germline gives CDR1 SNHLY, CDR2 FYNNEI. This chain's CDR3 is CASSEGTGILYEQFF. The CDR3 bases are TGTGCCAGCAGTGAGGGGACTGGGATATTGTATGAGCAGTTCTTC.

This clonotype was seen a handful of times. CDR3 in DNA: TGCAGTGCTAGTAACAGACTAGCGGGGGGCTCCTACAATGAGCAGTTCTTC. Protein product: CSASNRLAGGSYNEQFF. The J gene is TRBJ2-1, the V gene TRBV20-1; 13 nucleotides match TRBD2. Germline V gene sequence: CDR1 DFQATT, CDR2 SNEGSKA (reference sequence). This CDR3 comprises 17 residues. V dropped 3 bases and J dropped 0; count of bases not matched to a gene: 5.

Only one count was recorded for this clonotype. The chain joins TRBV7-3 to TRBJ2-5; possibly TRBD1 for D (6 bases). The CDR3 covers 14 residues. Trimming took off 5 bases at V and 2 bases at J, with 12 bases between the two ends. Germline V CDR1 and CDR2: SGHTA, FQGTGA. CDR3 loop: CASSRGHTQETQYF. The DNA of the CDR3 is TGTGCCAGCAGCCGGGGACATACACAAGAGACCCAGTACTTC.

The V call is TRBV12-3 or TRBV12-4, the J call TRBJ2-4; D remains unclear. The CDR3 sequence is 17 residues long. Deletions cut 5 bases from V and 0 bases from J, with 17 bases between. CDR3 DNA sequence: TGTGCCAGCAGTCCCACGGCGCAGGTATTAGCCAAAAACATTCAGTACTTC. Translation: CASSPTAQVLAKNIQYF.

About this clonotype itself: Possible read error: a much larger clone is one base away. The chain couples TRBV15 to TRBJ2-7; D is possibly TRBD1 (6 bases). Germline V gives CDR1 LNHNV, CDR2 YYDKDF (reference sequence). The CDR3 covers 14 residues. CDR3 region: CATNREGESYEQYF. The CDR3 DNA reads TGTGCCACCAACAGAGAGGGGGAGTCCTACGAGCAGTACTTC.

V usage is TRBV19 and J usage is TRBJ2-3, with D possibly being TRBD1 (6 bases). V lost 2 bases to trimming and J lost 3 bases, with 21 bases between them. The CDR3 is 18 amino acids. From germline, CDR1 is LNHDA and CDR2 SQIVND (reference sequence). The CDR3 loop reads CASSINLRDTPGTDTQYF. CDR3 DNA: TGTGCCAGTAGTATAAATCTCCGGGACACCCCAGGAACAGATACGCAGTATTTT.

The chain employs TRBV6-5 and TRBJ2-7; TRBD2 agrees at 11 bases. With V trimmed by 4 bases and J by 4 bases, 9 bases remained unmatched. Germline CDR1 reads MNHEY; CDR2 reads SVGAGI. The CDR3 runs 16 residues. CDR3 in DNA: TGTGCCAGCAGTTCCCCTATAGCGGGAGGGCGGTACGAGCAGTACTTC. Amino acids: CASSSPIAGGRYEQYF.

The rearrangement links TRBV20-1 to TRBJ2-3; 7 bases map to TRBD2. V shed 6 bases and J 0 bases; nucleotides not matched to a gene: 12. Germline V lookup: CDR1 DFQATT, CDR2 SNEGSKA (reference sequence). This CDR3 is 16 amino acids long. The DNA for the CDR3 is TGCAGTGCCAGGGTGGCCGGGAGGACTAGCACAGATACGCAGTATTTT. Residues: CSARVAGRTSTDTQYF.

This clonotype came up a few times. This rearrangement joins TRBV5-5 to TRBJ2-1, with 7 bases that match TRBD2. Germline-derived CDR1 and CDR2 are SGHKS and YYEKEE (reference sequence). Losses at the gene ends were 0 bases for V and 7 bases for J; bases not matched to a gene: 7. This CDR3 region has 15 residues. Here the CDR3 DNA reads TGTGCCAGCAGCTTGGTCGCGGGAGCCCCGAATGAGCAGTTCTTC. Translation gives CASSLVAGAPNEQFF.

The gene calls are TRBV4-1 and TRBJ1-5, with unresolved D. CDR3 size: 14 residues. Trimming took off 1 base at V and 11 bases at J, with 15 bases between the two ends. The germline V gene encodes CDR1 MGHRA and CDR2 YSYEKL. The CDR3 loop reads CASSQAGGTVAQHF. The CDR3 nucleotides are TGCGCCAGCAGCCAAGCTGGTGGCACAGTGGCCCAGCATTTT.

This chain connects TRBV12-3 or TRBV12-4 to TRBJ2-4; 8 nucleotides agree with TRBD1. The J call may be mistaken, given a closer DNA end match to TRBJ2-7. The CDR3 totals 14 residues. This chain's CDR3 is CASRLGQGIDEQYF. The CDR3 DNA is TGTGCCAGCAGACTAGGACAGGGAATCGACGAGCAGTACTTC.

There are a few counts of this clonotype. The chain carries TRBV4-1 and TRBJ2-1; TRBD2 agrees at 9 bases. The V gene's germline CDR1 is MGHRA and CDR2 YSYEKL. The CDR3 spans 13 residues. With V trimmed by 3 bases and J by 9 bases, 3 bases remained unmatched. In nucleotides, the CDR3 is TGCGCCAGCAGCCACGTTAGCGGGAGTGAGCAGTTCTTC. Its protein is CASSHVSGSEQFF.

V is TRBV20-1 and J is TRBJ2-1; the D gene could be TRBD1 or TRBD2 (5 bases each). The germline V and J ends were trimmed by 3 bases and 4 bases, with 10 bases remaining between them. Germline V gene sequence: CDR1 DFQATT, CDR2 SNEGSKA (reference sequence). The CDR3 is made up of 13 amino acids. The CDR3 loop reads CSARGTVYNEQFF. The CDR3 nucleotides read TGCAGTGCTAGGGGGACGGTATACAATGAGCAGTTCTTC.

This clonotype was seen many times. This chain connects TRBV7-9 to TRBJ2-7; D is perhaps TRBD2 (6 bases). This CDR3 is built from 16 residues. The germline CDR1 and CDR2 sequences are SEHNR and FQNEAQ (reference sequence). Trimming pared 0 bases from V and 0 bases from J, leaving 12 bases between. In nucleotides, the CDR3 is TGTGCCAGCAGCTTAGCACCGACTAGGAGCTCCTACGAGCAGTACTTC. This sequence encodes CASSLAPTRSSYEQYF.